One sample yielded the 4 T cell receptor beta chains listed below, sequenced in a study of blood T cell repertoires in COVID-19. Libraries were prepared by immunoSEQ multiplex PCR; TCRdb keeps only in-frame clonotypes and omits some of them. This table has under 300,000 clones, 83% appearing once. The material sequenced was peripheral blood. The receptors were sampled from a woman between 50 and 59 years old who had recovered from COVID-19.

The gene calls are TRBV4-1 and TRBJ2-1, with D perhaps matching TRBD2 (6 bases). The CDR3 runs to 19 residues. Trimming removed 0 bases from V and 0 bases from J, with 18 bases in between. In germline, CDR1 is MGHRA, CDR2 YSYEKL. CDR3 in amino acids: CASSQEESAAGYSYNEQFF. The CDR3 DNA reads as TGCGCCAGCAGCCAAGAAGAATCCGCGGCGGGGTACTCCTACAATGAGCAGTTCTTC.

The CDR3: CASSLAMSGAGTEAFF. Written as DNA, the CDR3 is TGTGCCAGCAGCTTAGCGATGTCTGGGGCCGGCACTGAAGCTTTCTTT. The chain employs TRBV7-2 and TRBJ1-1; D perhaps matches TRBD1 (5 bases). V was pared by 0 bases and J by 4 bases, with 15 bases between. The CDR3 is 16 amino acids. From germline, CDR1 is SGHTA and CDR2 FQGNSA.

The chain is built from TRBV15 and TRBJ2-3; D perhaps matches TRBD2 (5 bases). V was clipped by 10 bases and J by 0 bases, with 11 bases between them. Germline V gene data show CDR1 as LNHNV and CDR2 as YYDKDF (reference sequence). The CDR3 is 13 residues long. The CDR3 DNA reads TGTGCCATCGGCGGACTGAGCACAGATACGCAGTATTTT. It encodes CAIGGLSTDTQYF.

V usage is TRBV9 and J usage is TRBJ1-2; D might be TRBD1 (5 bases). The ends were cut back, 3 bases at V and 7 bases at J, with 10 bases in the middle. Germline V gene data show CDR1 as SGDLS and CDR2 as YYNGEE. CDR3 length equals 12 residues. The CDR3 DNA sequence: TGTGCCAGCAGCGCGGACGGGGGTGGCTACACCTTC. Encoded protein: CASSADGGGYTF.